Reported below is one TCR beta chain. Its antigen remains unidentified. Base qualities are not recorded, but no much larger clone differs from it by a single base. For the CD8 naive samples, CD45RO-negative cells were positively selected for CCR7, yielding a CD45RA+CCR7+ population from which TemRA cells were excluded. Donors were healthy HIV-negative adults with no recently reported acute infections or vaccinations. Every donor was a Caucasian adult living in Nashville, Tennessee, USA. Blood was collected by leukapheresis, and PBMCs were isolated by Ficoll-Histopaque density gradient centrifugation and then cryopreserved in liquid nitrogen vapor phase. Analytical flow cytometry was used to check the purity and quantity of every magnetically sorted T cell population. Each sorted fraction had its genomic DNA isolated and then quantified by UV absorbance on a Nanodrop 2000c. Using the deep immunoSEQ assay, TCR CDR3 regions were amplified from genomic DNA by multiplex PCR. Extracted genomic DNA from each cell subset was distributed evenly across all wells of several immunoSEQ 96-well plates, and each plate was treated as a replicate. For sorted subsets, 150 to 250 ng of genomic DNA, equivalent to some 30,000 T cell genomes, went into each replicate PCR. Purified libraries were quantified with a Qubit 3.0 fluorometer, sized on a Bioanalyzer 2100, and re-quantified with the KAPA Library Quantification kit. Every immunoSEQ 96-well plate was sequenced on a separate single-read 150-cycle Illumina NextSeq 550 flow cell. As for how the authors treated the data: Because the immunoSEQ output held only junctional sequences and lacked quality scores, the filtering could not match the filtering applied to full-length reads. To assign V/J genes and CDR3, sequences were annotated against IMGT germline references using PyIR, a Python wrapper for IgBLAST v1.9. Reads were filtered out if the reads had weak V/J assignments (E-value above 1e-6), no CDR3, stop codons, out-of-frame junctions, or ambiguous translated residues. V3J clonotypes were defined as sequences sharing an identical inferred V gene, J gene, and CDR3 amino acid sequence. Percentage overlap between repertoires was computed as shared unique clonotypes divided by the size of the smaller repertoire. Three approaches were used to assess repertoire richness: RTK rarefaction, the Chao1 estimator, and Recon v2.1 estimates of unobserved clonotypes. Generation probabilities for all TCRbeta clonotypes obtained by the gDNA method from a few donors were computed using OLGA. The clones in this table, taken by TCRdb from immuneACCESS, are in-frame only. Not every clone is retained; where verified, under half of the shortfall comes from an unresolved V gene, and the cause of the rest is unknown. That table supplies the V and J calls and clone size; D and trimming were determined from the DNA. The sample data list roughly 1,800,000 clones, and less than 95% of these were observed just once. The top ten clonotypes cover around 1% of the sample.

This record belongs to a study of shared clonotypes between healthy human individuals (dated by TCRdb to 2018 to 2020). For the wider study: A couple of women and three men aged 18 to 49 years were included in the cohort. To increase sequencing depth and limit assay-specific biases, different laboratories used diverse techniques to prepare libraries and sequence TCR repertoires. Per donor, three plates each were used for CD4 naive and CD4 memory, two for CD8 naive, and one for CD8 memory. To estimate repertoire size and how much clonotypes are shared between individuals, the study performed deep sequencing of blood TCR repertoires from a few healthy adults. Per donor, leukapheresis produced somewhere between about 0.94 and 9.5 billion PBMCs.

On the study overall, not on this receptor specifically: Sampling was restricted to blood, and TCR repertoires in tissue are likely to differ from TCR repertoires in blood. Compared with non-shared clonotypes, clonotypes shared by all four sorted-subset donors had higher generation probabilities. Across a few donors, approximately 4.6% of naive CD4, around 3.3% of naive CD8, 2.3% of memory CD4, and under 0.45% of memory CD8 clonotypes were shared. Even with the large sequencing depth, rarefaction of the sorted-subset datasets indicated that sequencing was incomplete. Because the study included only a small number of donors, the genetic and exposure-history diversity represented was limited. Pairwise subsampling indicated that sequencing depth was expected to affect the degree of clonotype sharing among donors. Estimated clonotype richness was generally larger for naive than for memory subsets.

Taken from cysteine to phenylalanine, the CDR3 has 11 residues. Only the CDR3 part of the read is kept: 33 bases, read in frame from the first base. Sequencing was carried out using naive CD8+ T cells sorted from blood. The cell subset or site label for this specimen denotes: CD45RA+CCR7+. This sequence uses TRBV12-1 and TRBJ2-1. TRBV12-1 is reported as a pseudogene. The TCR was taken from a man aged 18 to 29 in good health. The CDR3 protein is CASSPRQEQFF. The sequenced DNA is TGTGCCAGCAGCCCCCGCCAAGAGCAGTTCTTC.